These T cell receptor beta chains were read from a single sample in a study of cytomegalovirus exposure and HLA in healthy donors. Measured with immunoSEQ multiplex PCR; TCRdb has only the in-frame clones, and not every one. The sample carries about 190,000 clones, roughly 74% recorded once. The material sequenced was PBMCs. The receptors stem from a woman younger than 45 in good health and CMV-seronegative. The CDR3 runs from the conserved cysteine through the conserved F or W. A D gene is named only where the DNA matches it firmly. Clone size is shown for a subset of rows, as once, few, many or a class of expanded clone.

D gene	V gene	J gene	clone size	CDR3 DNA	CDR3 protein
NA	TRBV6-6	TRBJ1-5	NA	TGTGCCGGATGCCCTACCGAGGGTCAGCCCCAGCATTTT	CAGCPTEGQPQHF
NA	TRBV7-6	TRBJ2-5	NA	TGTGCCAGCACCGACATGACCCAAGAGACCCAGTACTTC	CASTDMTQETQYF
TRBD1	TRBV9	TRBJ1-1	NA	TGTGCCAGCAGCCCGCGCGGACAGGGGAGTACTGAAGCTTTCTTT	CASSPRGQGSTEAFF
NA	TRBV5-1	TRBJ2-1	NA	TGCGCCAGCAGCTTGGACGGGACATCTTACAATGAGCAGCTCTTC	CASSLDGTSYNEQLF
TRBD1	TRBV6-1	TRBJ2-7	NA	TGTGCCAGCAGCCCGGGACAGGGCAGCAGCGAGCAGTACTTC	CASSPGQGSSEQYF
TRBD1	TRBV18	TRBJ2-7	NA	TGTGCCAGCTCACGGGCAGGGGGCATCTACGAGCAGTACTTC	CASSRAGGIYEQYF
NA	TRBV7-2	TRBJ1-5	NA	TGTGCCAGCAGCTTAAGTACGGGTGATAATCAGCCCCAGCATTTT	CASSLSTGDNQPQHF
TRBD1	TRBV11-2	TRBJ2-7	NA	TGTGCCAGCAGCTCTCCGGGACAGTATCCCTACGAGCAGTACTTC	CASSSPGQYPYEQYF
TRBD2	TRBV5-6	TRBJ2-7	NA	TGTGCCAGCAGCTTGGGGCTGATAGCGGGTGGTTACGAGCAGTACTTC	CASSLGLIAGGYEQYF
NA	TRBV14	TRBJ2-7	NA	TGTGCCAGCAGCCCCGGGGGACAGCTCCTTGGGGAGCAGTACTTC	CASSPGGQLLGEQYF
NA	TRBV27	TRBJ1-2	few	TGTGCCAGCAGTTTAAAGCAGGGATCCTATGGCTACACCTTC	CASSLKQGSYGYTF
TRBD2	TRBV7-2	TRBJ2-7	NA	TGTGCCAGCAGCTTAGCGGACCGGACTAGCGGGAGTAGGGGAACCTACGAGCAGTACTTC	CASSLADRTSGSRGTYEQYF
TRBD1	TRBV7-2	TRBJ1-5	NA	TGTGCCAGCAGCGAAAACAGGGGGGATCAGCCCCAGCATTTT	CASSENRGDQPQHF
NA	TRBV27	TRBJ2-1	NA	TGTGCCAGCAGTCCGCGACAGAAAACAAGATTTGAGCAGTTCTTC	CASSPRQKTRFEQFF
NA	TRBV30	TRBJ1-1	NA	TGTGCCTGGAGTCCGAAGATCCAAACTAGCACTGAAGCTTTCTTT	CAWSPKIQTSTEAFF
NA	TRBV4-2	TRBJ2-7	NA	TGTGCCAGCAGCCCCGCCATGGGGGCGGGAGCTCGCGAGCAGTACTTC	CASSPAMGAGAREQYF
NA	TRBV30	TRBJ2-7	NA	TGTGCCTGGAGTGCGAGGAGGGTCCCCTACGAGCAGTACTTC	CAWSARRVPYEQYF
NA	TRBV14	TRBJ1-2	once	TGTGCCAGCAGCCAAGATCCACTGAGTGGCTACACCTTC	CASSQDPLSGYTF
NA	TRBV2	TRBJ2-7	few	TGTGCCAGCAGTCCGGGACGGGGGATATACGAGCAGTACTTC	CASSPGRGIYEQYF
TRBD2	TRBV2	TRBJ2-7	few	TGTGCCAGCCTCGGGACTAGCGCTGCCTACGAGCAGTACTTC	CASLGTSAAYEQYF
TRBD2	TRBV4-1	TRBJ2-7	few	TGCGCCAGCAGCCAAGATGTCCTATCAGCGGGGGAGCAGTACTTC	CASSQDVLSAGEQYF
NA	TRBV7-9	TRBJ2-7	once	TGTGCCAGCAGCTTAGTCGGGACACCGCGGAGCCACGAGCAGTACTTC	CASSLVGTPRSHEQYF
TRBD1	TRBV4-3	TRBJ1-1	few	TGCGCCAGCAGCCAAGAGCCTGGACAGGGTAGTAAGGCTTTCTTT	CASSQEPGQGSKAFF
TRBD1	TRBV25-1	TRBJ1-3	NA	TGTGCCAGCACAGGGGGCTACAACTCTGGAAACACCATATATTTT	CASTGGYNSGNTIYF
NA	TRBV7-3	TRBJ2-3	few	TGTGCCAGCAGCTCCACTTCTAGCACAGATACGCAGTATTTT	CASSSTSSTDTQYF
TRBD1	TRBV13	TRBJ1-2	once	TGTGCCAGCAGCTCCGGCCCTTCCGGACAGGGGAATAGGGATCGCTACACCTTC	CASSSGPSGQGNRDRYTF
TRBD1	TRBV28	TRBJ2-5	few	TGTGCCAGCAAAACCCAGATACTCAGGGGGCTCCAGGAGACCCAGTACTTC	CASKTQILRGLQETQYF
NA	TRBV12-5	TRBJ1-2	NA	TGTGCTAGTGGTTTGGACCTTGCGCAAGCTAACTATGGCTACACCTTC	CASGLDLAQANYGYTF
NA	TRBV7-9	TRBJ1-5	NA	TGTGCCAGCAGCTTATCAGGGGGCAATCAGCCCCAGCATTTT	CASSLSGGNQPQHF
TRBD2	TRBV30	TRBJ2-7	NA	TGTGCCTGGAGTGTAAGTAGCGGGAGCTCCTACGAGCAGTACTTC	CAWSVSSGSSYEQYF
NA	TRBV10-3	TRBJ2-1	NA	TGTGCCATCAGCCTAACGACAGAAACAAGTTTCAATGAGCAGTTCTTC	CAISLTTETSFNEQFF
NA	TRBV7-9	TRBJ2-1	NA	TGTTCCAGCGCCCGGCAGGGAAGGAACAATGAGCAGTTCTTC	CSSARQGRNNEQFF
TRBD1	TRBV18	TRBJ1-2	NA	TGTGCCAGCTCGCCTTGGGGACAGGGGCGCCCATCTAACTATGGCTACACCTTC	CASSPWGQGRPSNYGYTF
TRBD1	TRBV7-8	TRBJ1-5	NA	TGTGCCAGCAACTCTCAGGGGGTCAATCAGCCCCAGCATTTT	CASNSQGVNQPQHF
NA	TRBV18	TRBJ1-1	NA	TGTGCCAGCTCACCCGACACGAACACTGAAGCTTTCTTT	CASSPDTNTEAFF
NA	TRBV7-6	TRBJ2-7	NA	TGTGCCAGCAGCTTAGAACAGGTTGCCTACGAGCAGTACTTC	CASSLEQVAYEQYF
TRBD2	TRBV5-1	TRBJ2-1	NA	TGCGCCAGCAGGGCTAGCGGGGGAGGATCCTACAATGAGCAGTTCTTC	CASRASGGGSYNEQFF
NA	TRBV15	TRBJ2-5	NA	TGTGCCACCAGCAGAGAACAGGGAAGAGAGACCCAGTACTTC	CATSREQGRETQYF
TRBD1	TRBV11-2	TRBJ1-4	NA	TGTGCCAGCAGCTTAAACAGGGGAACTGAAAAACTGTTTTTT	CASSLNRGTEKLFF
TRBD1	TRBV5-4	TRBJ2-2	NA	TGTGCCAGCAGCACCCCGGGACAGGGAAGAACCGGGGAGCTGTTTTTT	CASSTPGQGRTGELFF
NA	TRBV30	TRBJ2-3	NA	TGTGCCTGGAGTGTAGGACAGACAGATACGCAGTATTTT	CAWSVGQTDTQYF
NA	TRBV18	TRBJ1-2	few	TGTGCCAGCTCACCACCGGAGGTGGGCTATGGCTACACCTTC	CASSPPEVGYGYTF
NA	TRBV5-1	TRBJ1-2	once	TGCGCCAGCAGCTTCGGGACTCGGGTGGAATCTGGCTACACCTTC	CASSFGTRVESGYTF
NA	TRBV19	TRBJ1-1	NA	TGTGCCAGTAGGGCGGGGGCGAACACTGAAGCTTTCTTT	CASRAGANTEAFF
NA	TRBV19	TRBJ1-2	NA	TGTGCCAGTAGTATATTGGGCAGGGAGGATGGCTACACCTTC	CASSILGREDGYTF
TRBD1	TRBV6-6	TRBJ2-7	NA	TGTGCCAGCAGGACACCCTTAGACAGGGGGAGTTACGAGCAGTACTTC	CASRTPLDRGSYEQYF
NA	TRBV5-1	TRBJ2-7	NA	TGCGCCAGCAGCTTGCAACAGTTCAACTACGAGCAGTACTTC	CASSLQQFNYEQYF
TRBD2	TRBV7-9	TRBJ2-1	NA	TGTGCCAGCAGCTTAAAACCGGGAGGGCGGTTTAATGAGCAGTTCTTC	CASSLKPGGRFNEQFF
TRBD1	TRBV15	TRBJ2-3	NA	TGTGCCACCAGCAGAAGACAGGGGAGTACGGATACGCAGTATTTT	CATSRRQGSTDTQYF
NA	TRBV5-1	TRBJ2-3	NA	TGCGCCAGCAGCGGCGGACTCGGCACAGATACGCAGTATTTT	CASSGGLGTDTQYF
NA	TRBV7-2	TRBJ2-7	NA	TGTGCCAGCAGCTTCTCTTCAGGGAGGGAGCAGTACTTC	CASSFSSGREQYF